The entry that follows covers one T cell receptor beta chain sequence. Germline CDR1 and CDR2: SGHNT and YYREEE (reference sequence). Trimming removed 5 bases from V and 8 bases from J; junction bases left unmatched: 7. The CDR3 has 14 residues. The data belong to a study of T cell responses to AZD1222 COVID-19 vaccine. TCRdb's table, derived via immunoSEQ multiplex PCR, lists solely in-frame clones and lacks some. The table has around 180,000 clones, over 80% seen once. This sequence originates from an adult in good health. Sample: peripheral blood, taken on day 0 of AZD1222 vaccination. The chain joins TRBV5-4 to TRBJ2-1; TRBD2 aligns across 10 bases. CDR3 amino acids: CASSHTSGDHEQFF. CDR3 DNA sequence: TGTGCCAGCAGTCATACTAGCGGGGACCATGAGCAGTTCTTC.